The T cell receptor (beta chain) under discussion was sequenced for a study of cytomegalovirus exposure and HLA in healthy donors. Worth noting for this clone: What it binds is not known.

Findings of the study overall: Per a later analysis, HLA-associated TCR beta chains showed more clonal expansion than other, equally common TCR beta chains.

CDR3 length: 15 amino acids. Trimming removed 6 bases at V and 4 bases at J, with 16 bases between. The germline V gene has CDR1 ENHRY and CDR2 SYGVKD. The PCR was carried out with 60 Vbeta primers and 13 Jbeta primers. Sequencing was performed with immunoSEQ multiplex PCR; in TCRdb, only in-frame clones are kept and a portion is missing. The sample carries around 130,000 clones, under 90% recorded once. Sequencing was done on a sample of PBMCs. This TCR was sampled from a man in his late teens or twenties in good health and CMV-seronegative. The chain links TRBV10-3 to TRBJ1-5; the D is unclear. The CDR3 DNA is TGTGCCATCAGGGGAGACGGGTCCCCTAATCAGCCCCAGCATTTT. Its translation: CAIRGDGSPNQPQHF.